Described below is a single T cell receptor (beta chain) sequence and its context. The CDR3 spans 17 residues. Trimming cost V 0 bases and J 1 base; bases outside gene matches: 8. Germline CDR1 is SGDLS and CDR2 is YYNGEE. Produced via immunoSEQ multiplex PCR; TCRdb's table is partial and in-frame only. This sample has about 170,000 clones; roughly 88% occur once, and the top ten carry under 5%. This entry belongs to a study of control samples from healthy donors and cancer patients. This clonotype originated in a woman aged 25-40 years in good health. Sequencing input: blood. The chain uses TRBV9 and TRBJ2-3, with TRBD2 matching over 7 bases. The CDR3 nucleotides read TGTGCCAGCAGCGTAGCCCCGGGTCGGGAGGGCACAGATACGCAGTATTTT. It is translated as CASSVAPGREGTDTQYF.